In its sample, the clone carrying this T cell receptor beta chain was seen many times. The antigen is unknown. TCRdb re-called the reads through MiXCR, storing one row per CDR3 protein. This sample carries approximately 750,000 distinct CDR3 sequences, 35% to 40% of them seen once, and the ten largest clones take roughly 2.8%. Per germline, CDR1 SGHVS and CDR2 FQNEAQ. Deletions cut 5 bases from V and 4 bases from J, with 11 bases between. This CDR3 has 13 residues. These data originate in a study of T cell repertoires in cytomegalovirus infection. Study-wide context: CMV infection together with matching HLA type was indicated by public TCR beta signatures. Study findings and constraints: HLA-C-restricted CMV clonotypes gave the most frequent clonotype in two of eight donors. Totalled public TCR beta family frequency picked out people who carried CMV plus the relevant HLA.

This receptor was obtained from a human donor in good health (CMV status not recorded). Some clones in this sample may be carry-over from other donors' samples. The source material was PBMCs. The V and J genes are TRBV7-8 and TRBJ1-2; possibly TRBD1 for D (5 bases). DNA of the CDR3: TGTGCCAGCAGCCTCTTCGGGGGCTATGGCTACACCTTC. It specifies CASSLFGGYGYTF.